The 29 T cell receptor beta chains reported below all come from one sample, sequenced in a study of Ad26.COV2.S vaccination and SARS-CoV-2 variants. TCRdb keeps only in-frame clones here, not all; method: immunoSEQ multiplex PCR. This sample carries approximately 340,000 clones, about 88% of them seen once, and the ten largest clones take about 3.3%. Noted treatment: roughly 18 received Ad26.COV2.S at low or high dose, single or two shots; about five received placebo; per-sample allocation not given. All samples were drawn on day 63, counting from the first vaccine or placebo injection. Specimen: peripheral blood, collected in a trial of Ad26.COV2.S vaccine versus placebo. Receptors originate from a person aged 18-65 years who received the Ad26.COV2.S COVID-19 vaccine or a placebo.

This clone was counted once. This chain connects TRBV6-6 to TRBJ2-5; D possibly corresponds to TRBD2 (6 bases). Germline CDR1 reads MNHNY; CDR2 reads SVGAGI (reference sequence). V dropped 2 bases and J dropped 0 bases, with 10 bases sitting between them. This CDR3 spans 15 amino acids. CDR3 amino acids: CASSYTRDYQETQYF. CDR3 sequence (DNA): TGTGCCAGCAGTTACACTCGGGACTACCAAGAGACCCAGTACTTC.

The rearrangement joins TRBV11-2 to TRBJ2-2, with 14 nucleotides matching TRBD2. Unmatched junction bases numbered 4, after V lost 0 bases and J lost 1 base. This CDR3 has 19 residues. Germline V gene data show CDR1 as SGHAT and CDR2 as FQNNGV. The CDR3 DNA reads TGTGCCAGCAGCTTAGATCTAGGACTAGCGGGAGGGAACACCGGGGAGCTGTTTTTT. Translation: CASSLDLGLAGGNTGELFF. The full variable domain, its missing parts supplied by reference TRBV11-2 and TRBJ2-2, is EAGVAQSPRYKIIEKRQSVAFWCNPISGHATLYWYQQILGQGPKLLIQFQNNGVVDDSQLPKDRFSAERLKGVDSTLKIQPAKLEDSAVYLCASSLDLGLAGGNTGELFFGEGSRLTVL.

This chain connects TRBV19 to TRBJ2-2, with D maybe TRBD1 (7 bases). Looked up from germline, CDR1 is LNHDA and CDR2 is SQIVND (reference sequence). V gave up 7 bases and J gave up 5 bases, with 17 bases separating them. The CDR3 contains 15 residues. Here the CDR3 reads CASTRDSSLTGELFF. In DNA, the CDR3 is TGTGCCAGTACGCGGGACAGCAGCCTAACCGGGGAGCTGTTTTTT.

This rearrangement joins TRBV5-4 to TRBJ2-1; 10 nucleotides agree with TRBD1. The germline V gene has CDR1 SGHNT and CDR2 YYREEE (reference sequence). The J segment lost 0 bases and the V segment lost 7 bases, leaving 7 bases of the junction unmatched. The CDR3 is made up of 16 amino acids. CDR3 coding DNA: TGTGCCAGCGGCTATGGACAGGGGGGCTCCTACAATGAGCAGTTCTTC. This sequence encodes CASGYGQGGSYNEQFF.

The chain couples TRBV6-4 to TRBJ2-7, with a tentative D call TRBD1 (6 bases). The germline CDR1 and CDR2 sequences are MRHNA and SNTAGT. The V end lost 5 bases, the J end lost 3 bases, and 17 bases lay between the germline ends. This CDR3 spans 15 amino acids. The CDR3 sequence is CASSFLRTVNYEQYF. The CDR3 DNA follows: TGTGCCAGCAGTTTCCTGCGGACAGTAAACTACGAGCAGTACTTC.

The genes are TRBV4-1 and TRBJ1-4; 7 nucleotides agree with TRBD1. This CDR3 has 17 residues. The junction had 12 bases not matched to a gene; V was cut back by 5 bases and J by 3 bases. The germline gives CDR1 MGHRA, CDR2 YSYEKL. The CDR3 DNA reads as TGCGCCAGCAGCGCCCAACAGGGGATATCGGCTAATGAAAAACTGTTTTTT. The encoded protein is CASSAQQGISANEKLFF.

V and J are TRBV5-1 and TRBJ1-2, with D uncertain. CDR1 is SGHRS and CDR2 is YFSETQ in the germline V gene. V was clipped by 0 bases and J by 7 bases, with 13 bases between them. The CDR3 runs to 14 residues. The CDR3 DNA is TGCGCCAGCAGCTTGGCCGCCACCCCATCTGGCTACACCTTC. It specifies CASSLAATPSGYTF. The entire variable domain, with the rest obtained from reference TRBV5-1 and TRBJ1-2, is as follows: KAGVTQTPRYLIKTRGQQVTLSCSPISGHRSVSWYQQTPGQGLQFLFEYFSETQRNKGNFPGRFSGRQFSNSRSEMNVSTLELGDSALYLCASSLAATPSGYTFGSGTRLTVV.

The chain links TRBV24-1 to TRBJ2-2, with TRBD1 matching over 10 bases. The CDR3 covers 16 residues. CDR1 is KGHDR, CDR2 SFDVKD, per germline. Trimming took 4 bases from V and 7 from J; bases not matched to a gene: 8. The CDR3 nucleotides are TGTGCCACCAGTGACAACTCGGGACAGGGGATCGGGGAGCTGTTTTTT. This gives the protein CATSDNSGQGIGELFF.

This sequence joins TRBV14 and TRBJ1-3; possible D gene TRBD1, 5 bases. Germline V gene sequence: CDR1 SGHDN, CDR2 FVKESK. The CDR3 sequence is 17 residues long. V lost 1 base and J 0 bases, leaving 13 bases between the germline ends. CDR3 sequence reads: CASSQVDSLFSGNTIYF. The CDR3 DNA sequence: TGTGCCAGCAGCCAAGTCGACAGTCTTTTCTCTGGAAACACCATATATTTT.

The chain links TRBV9 to TRBJ2-2; 7 nucleotides match TRBD2. The V and J ends lost 4 bases and 4 bases, in that order; junction bases with no gene match: 7. The CDR3 length is 15 residues. Germline V gene sequence: CDR1 SGDLS, CDR2 YYNGEE. The CDR3 DNA sequence: TGTGCCAGCAGCCCAGTCCCTAGCGGCACCGGGGAGCTGTTTTTT. It codes for CASSPVPSGTGELFF.

A single count supports this clone. The chain links TRBV2 to TRBJ1-2; D possibly corresponds to TRBD1 (6 bases). The germline V gene encodes CDR1 SNHLY and CDR2 FYNNEI. Trimming removed 6 bases from V and 5 bases from J, with 10 bases in between. The CDR3 totals 12 residues. Written as DNA, the CDR3 is TGTGCCAGCAGCCGGACAGATTATGGCTACACCTTC. Translated, it gives CASSRTDYGYTF.

This clone was observed a handful of times. The identical CDR3 is also encoded by other nucleotide sequences in the sample. The chain is built from TRBV19 and TRBJ2-2; tentatively, D is TRBD1 or TRBD2 (6 bases each). This CDR3 comprises 15 residues. In germline, CDR1 is LNHDA, CDR2 SQIVND (reference sequence). Trimming took 3 bases from V and 2 from J, leaving 10 bases between them. CDR3 coding DNA: TGTGCCAGTAGTATCGGCGGGACAAACACCGGGGAGCTGTTTTTT. Protein sequence: CASSIGGTNTGELFF. Drawing the rest from reference TRBV19 and TRBJ2-2, the complete variable domain is DGGITQSPKYLFRKEGQNVTLSCEQNLNHDAMYWYRQDPGQGLRLIYYSQIVNDFQKGDIAEGYSVSREKKESFPLTVTSAQKNPTAFYLCASSIGGTNTGELFFGEGSRLTVL.

The chain employs TRBV6-5 and TRBJ2-4, with D uncertain. The CDR3 sequence is 14 residues long. Per germline, CDR1 MNHEY and CDR2 SVGAGI. V lost 0 bases and J 4 bases, leaving 7 bases between the germline ends. This CDR3 is CASSYSLQKNIQYF. The CDR3 DNA reads TGTGCCAGCAGTTACTCGCTACAGAAAAACATTCAGTACTTC.

V is TRBV5-4 and J is TRBJ2-7, with D possibly being TRBD1 (6 bases). The germline CDR1 and CDR2 sequences are SGHNT and YYREEE (reference sequence). V shed 0 bases and J shed 0 bases, with 10 bases lying between them. CDR3 length equals 15 residues. The CDR3 DNA sequence: TGTGCCAGCAGCTTGGGACGGGACACCTCCTACGAGCAGTACTTC. Translation: CASSLGRDTSYEQYF.

This chain uses TRBV10-3 with TRBJ1-2; D uncertain. The germline V gene has CDR1 ENHRY and CDR2 SYGVKD. The ends were cut back, 2 bases at V and 0 bases at J, with 13 bases in the middle. This CDR3 is 16 amino acids long. The CDR3 sequence is CAISEILASTNYGYTF. CDR3 sequence (DNA): TGTGCCATCAGTGAGATTTTAGCCAGTACTAACTATGGCTACACCTTC.

The chain is built from TRBV9 and TRBJ1-1; D unresolved. The CDR3 length is 15 residues. Trimming removed 2 bases from V and 1 base from J, with 12 bases in between. The V gene's germline CDR1 is SGDLS and CDR2 YYNGEE. As DNA, the CDR3 is TGTGCCAGCAGCGTCGATTTGTCCCGGAACACTGAAGCTTTCTTT. Protein: CASSVDLSRNTEAFF. Based on the CDR3 plus reference TRBV9 and TRBJ1-1, the full variable domain is DSGVTQTPKHLITATGQRVTLRCSPRSGDLSVYWYQQSLDQGLQFLIQYYNGEERAKGNILERFSAQQFPDLHSELNLSSLELGDSALYFCASSVDLSRNTEAFFGQGTRLTVV.

The rearrangement links TRBV3-1 (or the pseudogene TRBV3-2) to TRBJ1-5; D may be TRBD1 (6 bases). Trimming shortened V by 3 bases and J by 2 bases, and 8 bases separated the two germline ends. The germline V gene encodes CDR1 LGHDT and CDR2 YNNKEL (reference sequence). The CDR3 totals 14 residues. DNA for the CDR3: TGTGCCAGCAGCCAGCGACAGGGCAATCAGCCCCAGCATTTT. Translated, it gives CASSQRQGNQPQHF.

The chain employs TRBV6-1 and TRBJ1-4; TRBD1 matches 7 bases. This CDR3 contains 16 residues. Germline CDR1 is MNHNS and CDR2 is SASEGT. V gave up 3 bases and J gave up 3 bases; unmatched junction bases: 7. CDR3 protein: CASSDKVGQPNEKLFF. The CDR3 DNA is TGTGCCAGCAGTGATAAGGTGGGACAGCCTAATGAAAAACTGTTTTTT.

The chain has TRBV30 and TRBJ2-7; tentatively, D is TRBD1 (6 bases). This CDR3 region has 14 residues. Germline V lookup: CDR1 GTSNPN, CDR2 SVGIG (reference sequence). The V gene lost 3 bases and the J gene lost 0 bases, with 12 bases spanning the gap. The CDR3 spells CAWRPGQFSYEQYF. The CDR3 DNA sequence: TGTGCCTGGAGGCCCGGACAGTTCTCCTACGAGCAGTACTTC. Together with reference TRBV30 and TRBJ2-7, the CDR3 gives the full variable domain: SQTIHQWPATLVQPVGSPLSLECTVEGTSNPNLYWYRQAAGRGLQLLFYSVGIGQISSEVPQNLSASRPQDRQFILSSKKLLLSDSGFYLCAWRPGQFSYEQYFGPGTRLTVT.

The CDR3 loop is CASVSPASGSYEQYF. The DNA for the CDR3 is TGCGCCAGCGTATCGCCGGCTAGCGGTTCCTACGAGCAGTACTTC. This sequence joins TRBV23-1 and TRBJ2-7; 7 bases align to TRBD2. TRBV23-1 is placed among ORFs of uncertain function. Germline trimming cut 8 bases from V and 1 base from J; bases unmatched to any gene: 11. The CDR3 length is 15 residues.

The CDR3 reads CASSLDRGGYNEQFF. The DNA for the CDR3 is TGTGCCAGCAGTCTCGACAGGGGGGGATACAATGAGCAGTTCTTC. This chain joins TRBV2 and TRBJ2-1; 9 bases are a match to TRBD1. From germline, CDR1 is SNHLY and CDR2 FYNNEI. V lost 5 bases, J lost 4 bases, and 6 bases stayed unmatched. This CDR3 is built from 15 residues.

This clone appeared a single time. The genes are TRBV10-3 and TRBJ1-4, with TRBD1 identical over 8 bases. There are 15 residues in the CDR3. Germline V gene data show CDR1 as ENHRY and CDR2 as SYGVKD. V lost 5 bases to trimming and J lost 4 bases; unmatched junction nucleotides: 6. The CDR3 is CAISPGQGNNEKLFF. The CDR3 nucleotides read TGTGCCATCAGTCCCGGACAGGGAAATAATGAAAAACTGTTTTTT.

With regard to this clone: This specimen includes other DNA sequences encoding the same CDR3. The chain is built from TRBV7-2 and TRBJ2-1; 13 positions agree with TRBD2. There are 15 residues in the CDR3. The trim removed 3 bases at V and 6 bases at J, leaving 2 bases unmatched. Per germline, CDR1 SGHTA and CDR2 FQGNSA. CDR3 nucleotide sequence: TGTGCCAGCAGCTTTACTAGCGGGGGGGCCAATGAGCAGTTCTTC. It specifies CASSFTSGGANEQFF.

The rearrangement uses TRBV2 and TRBJ1-5; D is uncertain. The CDR3 has 15 amino acids. V was pared by 4 bases and J by 3 bases, with 13 bases between. Germline loops: CDR1 SNHLY, CDR2 FYNNEI. The CDR3 sequence: CASSGPGPPNQPQHF. The CDR3 DNA is TGTGCCAGCAGTGGACCCGGTCCTCCCAATCAGCCCCAGCATTTT.

For this clone: The junction departs from the called germline gene at one end, perhaps through a read error. This chain connects TRBV3-1 (or the pseudogene TRBV3-2) to TRBJ1-6, with D uncertain. Germline CDR1 LGHDT, CDR2 YNNKEL (reference sequence). This CDR3 is built from 14 residues. The CDR3 protein is CASSQDSYNSPLHF. The CDR3 bases are TGTGCCAGCAGTCAAGACTCCTATAATTCACCCCTCCACTTT.

This clone was counted between two and nine times. V gene TRBV28 combines with J gene TRBJ1-4; perhaps TRBD1 as D (5 bases). V gave up 6 bases and J gave up 1 base, with 12 bases separating them. Per germline, CDR1 MDHEN and CDR2 SYDVKM. This CDR3 has 15 amino acids. As DNA, the CDR3 is TGTGCCAGCAGAGCTTCAGGGAGAACTAATGAAAAACTGTTTTTT. It codes for CASRASGRTNEKLFF.

The table lists this clone with a count of one. This chain links TRBV7-2 with TRBJ1-6, with D possibly being TRBD1 (5 bases). Trimming stripped 6 bases from V and 10 bases from J, with 22 bases between. The germline CDR1 and CDR2 sequences are SGHTA and FQGNSA. The CDR3 is made up of 16 amino acids. The CDR3 here is CASSLLGVGVESPLHF. The CDR3 DNA reads as TGTGCCAGCAGTCTTTTAGGGGTTGGGGTGGAATCACCCCTCCACTTT.

This chain links TRBV2 with TRBJ2-2; TRBD2 matches at 7 bases. The ends lost 1 base at V and 0 bases at J; junction bases unmatched: 20. The germline CDR1 and CDR2 sequences are SNHLY and FYNNEI. The CDR3 totals 22 residues. CDR3: CASSEEYGRASGWWANTGELFF. CDR3 DNA: TGTGCCAGCAGTGAAGAATACGGGCGGGCTAGCGGCTGGTGGGCGAACACCGGGGAGCTGTTTTTT.

The gene calls are TRBV5-1 and TRBJ2-5; D is uncertain. CDR3 length equals 14 residues. The germline gives CDR1 SGHRS, CDR2 YFSETQ. Trimming cost V 0 bases and J 5 bases, with 11 bases left between them. CDR3 loop: CASSLVPDGETQYF. The CDR3 DNA is TGCGCCAGCAGCTTGGTGCCAGATGGGGAGACCCAGTACTTC.